The clone carrying this T cell receptor (beta chain) was counted once. What it recognizes is unknown. Method: immunoSEQ multiplex PCR; TCRdb's copy keeps in-frame clones and lacks some. The sample records tens of thousands of clones, 83% being singletons. The data belong to a study of PD-1 blockade in mismatch repair-deficient tumors. Overall study results and limits: After pembrolizumab, tumor-resident clones rose rapidly, then generally contracted before radiologic responses.

Germline V gene data show CDR1 as SGHRS and CDR2 as YFSETQ. CDR3 length equals 15 residues. V lost 8 bases, J lost 1 base, and 8 bases stayed unmatched. This chain connects TRBV5-1 to TRBJ2-5; 10 positions match TRBD1. This TCR was sampled from an adult with mismatch repair-deficient cancer. The material was peripheral blood, obtained 12 weeks after starting pembrolizumab. The CDR3 coding sequence is TGCGCCAGTAGCAGACAGGGGGCCCCCCAAGAGACCCAGTACTTC. It encodes CASSRQGAPQETQYF. The full variable domain, its missing parts supplied by reference TRBV5-1 and TRBJ2-5, is KAGVTQTPRYLIKTRGQQVTLSCSPISGHRSVSWYQQTPGQGLQFLFEYFSETQRNKGNFPGRFSGRQFSNSRSEMNVSTLELGDSALYLCASSRQGAPQETQYFGPGTRLLVL.